These 20 T cell receptor beta chains were all obtained from the same sample, sequenced in a study of T cells in Graves' hyperthyroidism and ophthalmopathy (dated by TCRdb to about 2019). Libraries were made using multiplex PCR. Sequencing relied on an Illumina HiSeq 2000. Amplification of TCR beta CDR3 regions was carried out from RNA transcripts. The first round of RT-PCR for the TCR CDR3 was performed with the HTBI primer set and the Qiagen OneStep RT-PCR kit. Clones were called with MiXCR by TCRdb after fastp trimmed the public reads at Q25, and only in-frame beta chains were retained. Under each unique CDR3 protein, matching rows form one entry showing the most common genes and DNA. In this sample the table shows a few hundred thousand distinct CDR3 sequences, less than 25% of which occur a single time. The ten most abundant clones make up around 27% of the sample. Sequenced material: blood. The receptors were sampled from a man aged 18 to 29 with Graves' hyperthyroidism.

This clonotype was detected ten times or more. The chain joins TRBV28 to TRBJ1-2; D is ambiguous. Germline CDR1 reads MDHEN; CDR2 reads SYDVKM. This CDR3 is 14 amino acids long. Trimming stripped 2 bases from V and 2 bases from J, with 9 bases between. This CDR3 is CASSLSGANYGYTF. The CDR3 DNA follows: TGTGCCAGCAGTTTAAGTGGAGCAAACTATGGCTACACCTTC.

Regarding this clonotype: A much bigger clone sits one base away, suggesting this may be a read error. The rearrangement uses TRBV4-1 and TRBJ2-5; D is perhaps TRBD2 (7 bases). Germline lookup yields CDR1 MGHRA and CDR2 YSYEKL. The CDR3 extends over 17 amino acids. CDR3 amino acids: CASSHPEGGAGQEAQYF. CDR3 nucleotide sequence: TGCGCCAGCAGCCACCCTGAGGGGGGGGCGGGGCAAGAGGCCCAGTACTTC.

This clonotype was observed many times. An end of the junction differs from the germline gene, which may be a read error. The chain links TRBV12-3 or TRBV12-4 to TRBJ2-7; 11 positions agree with TRBD1. CDR3 size: 14 residues. The CDR3 region is CAGSPDRGPHEQYF. CDR3 nucleotide sequence: TGTGCCGGCAGTCCGGACAGGGGGCCCCACGAGCAGTACTTC.

This clonotype was detected a few times. The chain employs TRBV3-1 and TRBJ1-2; TRBD1 might be the D (6 bases). Germline V gene lookup returns CDR1 LGHDT and CDR2 YNNKEL (reference sequence). The ends were cut back, 3 bases at V and 5 bases at J, with 13 bases in the middle. CDR3 length: 14 residues. The CDR3 nucleotides read TGTGCCAGCAGCCAGAACAGGGCGGGTTATGGCTACACCTTC. The encoded protein is CASSQNRAGYGYTF.

This clonotype occurred once. The chain links TRBV6-1 to TRBJ1-2; weak D call: TRBD1 (6 bases). Trimming cost V 4 bases and J 1 base, with 10 bases left between them. Germline assignment: CDR1 MNHNS and CDR2 SASEGT. The CDR3 has 14 amino acids. In DNA form, the CDR3 reads TGTGCCAGCAGTGGACAGGAGTTTAACTATGGCTACACCTTC. The encoded protein is CASSGQEFNYGYTF.

This clonotype was seen more than once but under ten times. V usage is TRBV5-1 and J usage is TRBJ1-1; perhaps TRBD1 as D (5 bases). The CDR3 spans 13 residues. V lost 6 bases and J lost 1, with 10 bases in between. Germline lookup yields CDR1 SGHRS and CDR2 YFSETQ. CDR3 nucleotides: TGCGCCAGCAAGGGGCACCCGAACACTGAAGCTTTCTTT. Protein product: CASKGHPNTEAFF.

This clonotype has a count of ten or more. V gene TRBV25-1 combines with J gene TRBJ1-1, with D perhaps TRBD1 (5 bases). The CDR3 loop spans 12 amino acids. CDR1 MGHDK and CDR2 SYGVNS come from the germline V gene. V was pared by 5 bases and J by 3 bases, with 7 bases between. The CDR3, as DNA: TGTGCCAGCAGTAGACAGTACACTGAAGCTTTCTTT. Its protein is CASSRQYTEAFF. Based on the CDR3 plus reference TRBV25-1 and TRBJ1-1, the full variable domain is EADIYQTPRYLVIGTGKKITLECSQTMGHDKMYWYQQDPGMELHLIHYSYGVNSTEKGDLSSESTVSRIRTEHFPLTLESARPSHTSQYLCASSRQYTEAFFGQGTRLTVV.

This clonotype was detected ten times or more. CDR3 nucleotides: TGTGCCAGCTGTGTACGGGCGTCTCAGCCCCAGCATTTT. This codes for CASCVRASQPQHF. V is TRBV19 and J is TRBJ1-5; D is unclear. CDR3 size: 13 residues. Trimming cost V 9 bases and J 6 bases, with 15 bases left between them. The germline gives CDR1 LNHDA, CDR2 SQIVND (reference sequence).

The J gene is TRBJ1-2, the V gene TRBV30; TRBD1 agrees at 8 bases. The CDR3 length is 13 residues. J lost 6 bases, V lost 0 bases, and 3 bases had no gene match. CDR1 is GTSNPN and CDR2 is SVGIG in the germline V gene (reference sequence). The CDR3 DNA follows: TGTGCCTGGAGTGTAGGGACAGGCGATGGCTACACCTTC. Encoded protein: CAWSVGTGDGYTF.

This clonotype has a count of ten or more. This chain joins TRBV28 and TRBJ1-1; no clear D gene. V lost 5 bases and J lost 1, with 8 bases in between. In germline, CDR1 is MDHEN, CDR2 SYDVKM. The CDR3 is 13 residues long. The CDR3 protein is CASSPGTNTEAFF. For the CDR3, the DNA is TGTGCCAGCAGTCCGGGCACGAACACTGAAGCTTTCTTT.

This clonotype was observed a handful of times. The J gene is TRBJ1-5, the V gene TRBV4-1, with D perhaps TRBD1 (6 bases). V was clipped by 0 bases and J by 3 bases, with 15 bases between them. The germline V gene encodes CDR1 MGHRA and CDR2 YSYEKL. This CDR3 comprises 17 residues. CDR3 DNA sequence: TGCGCCAGCAGCCAAGATAGGGGCAGGGGACTCAATCAGCCCCAGCATTTT. It translates to CASSQDRGRGLNQPQHF.

This clonotype was counted at least ten times. The chain employs TRBV12-3 or TRBV12-4 and TRBJ2-5, with D possibly being TRBD1 or TRBD2 (6 bases each). CDR3 size: 13 residues. Trimming pared 7 bases from V and 5 bases from J, leaving 14 bases between. CDR3 sequence (DNA): TGTGCCAGCAACCGGGGGCTAGCTGAGACCCAGTACTTC. It translates to CASNRGLAETQYF.

This clonotype showed up many times. V is TRBV11-2 and J is TRBJ2-2, with a tentative D call TRBD1 (5 bases). V was pared by 8 bases and J by 5 bases, with 15 bases between. CDR1 and CDR2 (germline): SGHAT, FQNNGV. This CDR3 region has 14 residues. CDR3: CASCWVGLTGELFF. In DNA form, the CDR3 reads TGTGCCAGCTGTTGGGTGGGGCTTACCGGGGAGCTGTTTTTT.

There are many counts of this clonotype. The chain couples TRBV6-2 or TRBV6-3 to TRBJ2-7; 9 bases are shared with TRBD1. This CDR3 region has 14 residues. Losses at the gene ends were 5 bases for V and 7 bases for J; bases not matched to a gene: 9. Germline CDR1 reads MNHEY; CDR2 reads SVGEGT. CDR3 DNA: TGTGCCAGCAGTCTACGGACAGGGGCGGGGGAGCAGTACTTC. The encoded protein is CASSLRTGAGEQYF.

V gene TRBV9 combines with J gene TRBJ1-6, with D possibly being TRBD1 (6 bases). CDR3 size: 15 residues. Germline values: CDR1 SGDLS, CDR2 YYNGEE. Trimming took 4 bases from V and 10 from J, leaving 18 bases between them. CDR3 DNA sequence: TGTGCCAGCAGCCCCCCGGGGGCGGGGCCGTCACCCCTCCACTTT. Translating it yields CASSPPGAGPSPLHF.

The CDR3 reads CASSLDGMNTGELFF. DNA of the CDR3: TGTGCCAGCAGCTTAGACGGGATGAACACCGGGGAGCTGTTTTTT. The chain combines TRBV11-2 with TRBJ2-2; D is perhaps TRBD2 (5 bases). CDR1 SGHAT and CDR2 FQNNGV come from the germline V gene. There are 15 residues in the CDR3. The V and J ends lost 0 bases and 1 base respectively, with 6 bases between them.

The chain employs TRBV28 and TRBJ2-5; 8 positions agree with TRBD1. The CDR3 is 15 amino acids. J was trimmed by 5 bases and V by 5 bases; bases with no gene match: 10. CDR1 is MDHEN, CDR2 SYDVKM, per germline. The CDR3 DNA sequence: TGTGCCAGCAGTCCTACAGGGGGTTCTAGGGAGACCCAGTACTTC. The encoded protein is CASSPTGGSRETQYF.

This chain uses TRBV20-1 with TRBJ1-1; D is possibly TRBD1 (6 bases). Germline V lookup: CDR1 DFQATT, CDR2 SNEGSKA (reference sequence). V was trimmed by 0 bases and J by 5 bases, leaving 10 bases between them. The CDR3 is made up of 13 amino acids. The CDR3 loop reads CSARDRGWTEAFF. CDR3 DNA sequence: TGCAGTGCTAGAGACAGGGGATGGACTGAAGCTTTCTTT.

This clonotype has only one observation. The rearrangement links TRBV11-2 to TRBJ2-6; D is unclear. Trimming pared 2 bases from V and 0 bases from J, leaving 11 bases between. The V gene's germline CDR1 is SGHAT and CDR2 FQNNGV. CDR3 length equals 17 residues. The CDR3 nucleotides are TGTGCCAGCAGCTTACGGGTCCAGGTCTCTGGGGCCAACGTCCTGACTTTC. Translating gives CASSLRVQVSGANVLTF.

The chain recombines TRBV7-9 with TRBJ1-6; a possible D gene is TRBD1 (5 bases). The CDR3 sequence is 12 residues long. V lost 8 bases, J lost 6 bases, and 8 bases lay in between. Germline-derived CDR1 and CDR2 are SEHNR and FQNEAQ (reference sequence). This chain's CDR3 is CASGGGNSPLHF. In nucleotides, the CDR3 is TGTGCCAGCGGCGGGGGTAATTCACCCCTCCACTTT.